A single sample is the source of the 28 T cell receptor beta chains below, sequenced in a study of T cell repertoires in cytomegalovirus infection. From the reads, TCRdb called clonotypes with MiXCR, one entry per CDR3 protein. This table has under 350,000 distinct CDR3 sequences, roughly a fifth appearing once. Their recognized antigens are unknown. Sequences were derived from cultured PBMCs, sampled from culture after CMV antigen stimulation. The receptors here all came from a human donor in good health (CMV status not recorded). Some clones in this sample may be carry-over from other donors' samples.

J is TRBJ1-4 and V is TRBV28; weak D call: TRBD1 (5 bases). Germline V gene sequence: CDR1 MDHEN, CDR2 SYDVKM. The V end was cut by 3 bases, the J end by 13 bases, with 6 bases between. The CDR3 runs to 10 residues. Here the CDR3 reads CASSFGGLFF. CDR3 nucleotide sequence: TGTGCCAGCAGTTTCGGGGGACTGTTTTTT.

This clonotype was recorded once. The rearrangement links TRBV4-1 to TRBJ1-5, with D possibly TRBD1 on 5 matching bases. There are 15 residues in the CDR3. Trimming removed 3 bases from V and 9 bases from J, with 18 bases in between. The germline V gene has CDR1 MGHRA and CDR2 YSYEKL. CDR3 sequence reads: CASSQARGVPSPQHF. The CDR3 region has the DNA TGCGCCAGCAGCCAGGCCCGGGGGGTCCCATCGCCCCAGCATTTT.

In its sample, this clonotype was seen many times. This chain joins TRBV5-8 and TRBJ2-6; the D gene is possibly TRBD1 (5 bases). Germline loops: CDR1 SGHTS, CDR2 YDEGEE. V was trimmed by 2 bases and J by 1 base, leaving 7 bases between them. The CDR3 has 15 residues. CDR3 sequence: CASSFRVSGANVLTF. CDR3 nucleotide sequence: TGTGCCAGCAGCTTCAGGGTTTCTGGGGCCAACGTCCTGACTTTC.

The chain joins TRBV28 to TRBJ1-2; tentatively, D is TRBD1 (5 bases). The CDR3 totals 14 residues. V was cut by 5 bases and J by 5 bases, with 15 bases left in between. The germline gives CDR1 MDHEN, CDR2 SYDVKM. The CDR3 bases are TGTGCCAGCAGTCAGGGTCATGGGTCATATGGCTACACCTTC. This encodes CASSQGHGSYGYTF.

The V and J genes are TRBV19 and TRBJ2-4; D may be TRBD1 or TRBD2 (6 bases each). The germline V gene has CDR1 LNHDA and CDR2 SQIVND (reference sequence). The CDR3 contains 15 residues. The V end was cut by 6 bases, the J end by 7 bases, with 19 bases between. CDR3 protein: CASRQTRGANNIQYF. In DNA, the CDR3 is TGTGCCAGTAGACAGACTAGGGGGGCGAACAACATTCAGTACTTC.

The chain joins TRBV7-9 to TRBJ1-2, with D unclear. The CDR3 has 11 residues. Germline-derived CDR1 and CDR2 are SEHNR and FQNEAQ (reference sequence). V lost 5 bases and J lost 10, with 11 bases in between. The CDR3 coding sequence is TGTGCCAGCAGCCCAGGCCCTCACTACACCTTC. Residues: CASSPGPHYTF.

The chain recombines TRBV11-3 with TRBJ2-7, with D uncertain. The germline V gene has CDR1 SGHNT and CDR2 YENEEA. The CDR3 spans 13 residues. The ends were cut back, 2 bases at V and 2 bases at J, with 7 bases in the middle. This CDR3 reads CASSLTRTYEQYV. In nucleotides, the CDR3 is TGTGCCAGCAGCTTAACCCGGACCTACGAGCAGTACGTC.

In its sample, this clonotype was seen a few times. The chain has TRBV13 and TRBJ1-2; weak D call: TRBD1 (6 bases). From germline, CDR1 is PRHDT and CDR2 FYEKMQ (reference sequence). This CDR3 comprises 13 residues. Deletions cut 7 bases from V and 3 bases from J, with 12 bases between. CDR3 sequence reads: CASNEGGYYGYTF. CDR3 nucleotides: TGTGCCAGCAACGAGGGGGGGTACTATGGCTACACCTTC.

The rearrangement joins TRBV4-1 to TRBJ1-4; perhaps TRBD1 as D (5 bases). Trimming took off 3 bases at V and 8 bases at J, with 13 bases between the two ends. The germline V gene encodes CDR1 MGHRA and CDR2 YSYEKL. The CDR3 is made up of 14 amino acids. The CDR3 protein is CASSQQGVDEKLFF. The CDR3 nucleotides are TGCGCCAGCAGCCAGCAGGGAGTTGACGAAAAACTGTTTTTT.

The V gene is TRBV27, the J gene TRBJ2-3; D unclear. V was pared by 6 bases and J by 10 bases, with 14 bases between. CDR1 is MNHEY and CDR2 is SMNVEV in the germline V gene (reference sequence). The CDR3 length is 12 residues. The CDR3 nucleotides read TGTGCCAGCAGCCACCCTACCAGTCCGCAGTATTTT. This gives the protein CASSHPTSPQYF.

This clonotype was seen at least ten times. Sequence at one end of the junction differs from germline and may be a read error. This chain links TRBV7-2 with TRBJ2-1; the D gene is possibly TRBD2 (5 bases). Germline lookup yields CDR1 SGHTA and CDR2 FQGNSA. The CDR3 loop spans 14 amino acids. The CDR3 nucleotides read TGTGCCAGCAGCTTAGCCCGAGACTACAGTGAGCAGTTCTTC. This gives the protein CASSLARDYSEQFF.

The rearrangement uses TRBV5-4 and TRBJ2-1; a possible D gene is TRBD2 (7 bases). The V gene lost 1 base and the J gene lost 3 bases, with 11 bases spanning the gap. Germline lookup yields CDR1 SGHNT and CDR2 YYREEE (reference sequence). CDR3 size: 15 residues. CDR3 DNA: TGTGCCAGCAGCTTGAAGGGGGGGCTCTACAATGAGCAGTTCTTC. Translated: CASSLKGGLYNEQFF.

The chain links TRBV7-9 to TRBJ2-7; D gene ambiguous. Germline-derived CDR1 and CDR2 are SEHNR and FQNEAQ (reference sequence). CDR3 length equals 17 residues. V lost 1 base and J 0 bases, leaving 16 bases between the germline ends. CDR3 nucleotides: TGTGCCAGCAGCTTAGTCCGGGCGGCGGTTAGCTCCTACGAGCAGTACTTC. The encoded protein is CASSLVRAAVSSYEQYF.

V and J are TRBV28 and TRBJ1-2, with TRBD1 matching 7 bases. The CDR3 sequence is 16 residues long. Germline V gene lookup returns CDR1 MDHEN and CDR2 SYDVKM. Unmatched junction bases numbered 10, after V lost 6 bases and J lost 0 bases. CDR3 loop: CASSPTQGGPNYGYTF. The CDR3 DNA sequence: TGTGCCAGCAGCCCCACCCAGGGGGGACCTAACTATGGCTACACCTTC.

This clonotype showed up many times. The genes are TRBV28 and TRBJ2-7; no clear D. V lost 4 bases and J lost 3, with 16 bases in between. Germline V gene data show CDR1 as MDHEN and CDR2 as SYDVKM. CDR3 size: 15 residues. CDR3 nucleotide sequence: TGTGCCAGCAGTTCCTCCTCTGCGATCAACTACGAGCAGTACTTC. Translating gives CASSSSSAINYEQYF.

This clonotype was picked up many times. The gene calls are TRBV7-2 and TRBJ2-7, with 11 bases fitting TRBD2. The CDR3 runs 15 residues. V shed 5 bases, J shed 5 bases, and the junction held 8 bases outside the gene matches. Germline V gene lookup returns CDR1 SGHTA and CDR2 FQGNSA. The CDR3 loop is CASSRTSGRRDEQYF. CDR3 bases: TGTGCCAGCAGCCGAACTAGCGGGAGACGAGACGAGCAGTACTTC. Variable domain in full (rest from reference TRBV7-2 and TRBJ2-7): GAGVSQSPSNKVTEKGKDVELRCDPISGHTALYWYRQSLGQGLEFLIYFQGNSAPDKSGLPSDRFSAERTGGSVSTLTIQRTQQEDSAVYLCASSRTSGRRDEQYFGPGTRLTVT.

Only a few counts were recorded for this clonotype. For the CDR3, the DNA is TGCAGTGCAGAACCCAGAGGGCGGGAGAGCTCCTACGAGCAGTACTTC. Protein product: CSAEPRGRESSYEQYF. This rearrangement joins TRBV20-1 to TRBJ2-7; 7 bases line up with TRBD2. The CDR3 is 16 amino acids. V lost 6 bases to trimming and J lost 0 bases; unmatched junction nucleotides: 14. Per the germline V gene, CDR1 is DFQATT and CDR2 is SNEGSKA (reference sequence).

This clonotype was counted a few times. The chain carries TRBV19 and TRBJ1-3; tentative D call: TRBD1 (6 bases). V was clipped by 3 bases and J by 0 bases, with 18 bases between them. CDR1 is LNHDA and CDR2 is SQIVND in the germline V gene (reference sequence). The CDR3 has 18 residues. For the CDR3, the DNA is TGTGCCAGTAGTATCCCCTACAGGGCCCCGAGCTCTGGAAACACCATATATTTT. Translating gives CASSIPYRAPSSGNTIYF.

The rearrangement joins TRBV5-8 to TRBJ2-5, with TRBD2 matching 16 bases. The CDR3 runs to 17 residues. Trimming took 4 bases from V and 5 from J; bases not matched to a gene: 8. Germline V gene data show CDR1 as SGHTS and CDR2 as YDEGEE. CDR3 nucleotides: TGTGCCAGCAGCGCGGGACTAGCGGGAGGGCCGGGGGAGACCCAGTACTTC. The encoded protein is CASSAGLAGGPGETQYF.

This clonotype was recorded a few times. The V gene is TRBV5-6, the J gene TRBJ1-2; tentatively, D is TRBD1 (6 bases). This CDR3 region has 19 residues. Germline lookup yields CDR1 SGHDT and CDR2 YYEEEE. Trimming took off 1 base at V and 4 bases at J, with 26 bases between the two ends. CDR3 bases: TGTGCCAGCAGCTTGTTAGGAACGGTAGGGGGACTACCCTTCTATGGCTACACCTTC. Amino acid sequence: CASSLLGTVGGLPFYGYTF.

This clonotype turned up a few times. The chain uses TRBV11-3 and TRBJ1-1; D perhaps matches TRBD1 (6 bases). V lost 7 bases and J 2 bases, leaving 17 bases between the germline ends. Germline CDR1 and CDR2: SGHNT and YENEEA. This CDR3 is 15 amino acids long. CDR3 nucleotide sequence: TGTGCCAGCACCAACAGGGCAGGCGTCAACACTGAAGCTTTCTTT. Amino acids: CASTNRAGVNTEAFF.

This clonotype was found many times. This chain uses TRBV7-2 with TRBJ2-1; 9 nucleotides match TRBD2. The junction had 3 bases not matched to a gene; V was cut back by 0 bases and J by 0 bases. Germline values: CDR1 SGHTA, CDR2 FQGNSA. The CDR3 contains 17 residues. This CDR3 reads CASSLALAGSSYNEQFF. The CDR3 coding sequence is TGTGCCAGCAGCTTAGCACTAGCGGGCAGCTCCTACAATGAGCAGTTCTTC.

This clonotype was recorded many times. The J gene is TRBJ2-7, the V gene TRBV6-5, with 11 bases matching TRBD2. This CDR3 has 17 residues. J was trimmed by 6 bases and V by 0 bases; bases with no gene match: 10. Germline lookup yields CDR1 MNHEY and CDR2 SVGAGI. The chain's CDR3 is CASSYSRPSGRNGEQYV. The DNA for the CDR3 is TGTGCCAGCAGTTACTCTAGGCCTAGCGGGAGGAATGGCGAGCAGTACGTC.

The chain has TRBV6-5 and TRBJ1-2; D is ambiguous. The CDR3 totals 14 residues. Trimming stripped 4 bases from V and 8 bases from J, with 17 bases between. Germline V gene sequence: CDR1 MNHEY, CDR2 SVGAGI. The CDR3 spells CASSSLAGSRGYTF. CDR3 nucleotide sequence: TGTGCCAGCAGTTCGTTGGCCGGCTCCCGGGGCTACACCTTC.

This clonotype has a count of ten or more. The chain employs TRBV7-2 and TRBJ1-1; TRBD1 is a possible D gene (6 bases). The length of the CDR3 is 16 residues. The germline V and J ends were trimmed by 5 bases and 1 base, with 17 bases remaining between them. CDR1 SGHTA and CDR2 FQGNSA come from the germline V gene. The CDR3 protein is CASSPFGRGPNTEAFF. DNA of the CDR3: TGTGCCAGCAGCCCCTTTGGCCGGGGGCCGAACACTGAAGCTTTCTTT.

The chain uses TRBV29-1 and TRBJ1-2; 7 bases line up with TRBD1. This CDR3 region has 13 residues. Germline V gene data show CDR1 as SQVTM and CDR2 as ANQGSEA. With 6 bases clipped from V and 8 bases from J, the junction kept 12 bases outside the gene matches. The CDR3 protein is CSVTNRDRGGYTF. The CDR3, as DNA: TGCAGCGTCACAAACCGGGACAGAGGGGGCTACACCTTC. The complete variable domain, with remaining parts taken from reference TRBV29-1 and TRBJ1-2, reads SAVISQKPSRDICQRGTSLTIQCQVDSQVTMMFWYRQQPGQSLTLIATANQGSEATYESGFVIDKFPISRPNLTFSTLTVSNMSPEDSSIYLCSVTNRDRGGYTFGSGTRLTVV.

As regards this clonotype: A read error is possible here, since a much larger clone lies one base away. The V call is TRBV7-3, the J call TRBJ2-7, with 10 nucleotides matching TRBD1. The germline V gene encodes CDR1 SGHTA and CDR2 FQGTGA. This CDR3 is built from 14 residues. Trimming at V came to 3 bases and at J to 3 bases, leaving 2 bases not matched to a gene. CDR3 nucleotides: TGTGCCAGCAGCTTGGGACAGGGGAACTACGAGCAGTACTTC. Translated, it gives CASSLGQGNYEQYF.

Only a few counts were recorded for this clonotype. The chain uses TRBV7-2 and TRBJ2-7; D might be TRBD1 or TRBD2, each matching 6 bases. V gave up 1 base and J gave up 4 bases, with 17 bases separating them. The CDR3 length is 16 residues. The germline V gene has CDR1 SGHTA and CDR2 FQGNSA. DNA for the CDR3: TGTGCCAGCAGCTTAGGAGGGACATGGGGGGAGTACGAGCAGTACGTC. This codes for CASSLGGTWGEYEQYV.